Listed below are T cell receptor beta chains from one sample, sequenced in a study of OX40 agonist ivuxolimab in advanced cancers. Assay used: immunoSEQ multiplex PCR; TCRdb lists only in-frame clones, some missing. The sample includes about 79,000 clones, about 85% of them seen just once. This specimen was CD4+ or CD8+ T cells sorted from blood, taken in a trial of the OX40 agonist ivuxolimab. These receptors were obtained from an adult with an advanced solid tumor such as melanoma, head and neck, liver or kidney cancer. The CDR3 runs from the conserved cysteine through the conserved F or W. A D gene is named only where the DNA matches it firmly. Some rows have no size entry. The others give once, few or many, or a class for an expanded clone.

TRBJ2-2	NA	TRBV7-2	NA	CASSFGRDTGELFF	TGTGCCAGCAGCTTTGGGCGAGACACCGGGGAGCTGTTTTTT
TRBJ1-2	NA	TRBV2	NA	CASPSGANYGYTF	TGTGCCAGCCCGAGCGGGGCTAACTATGGCTACACCTTC
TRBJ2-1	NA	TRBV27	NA	CASSLSGLAHEQFF	TGTGCCAGCAGTTTAAGTGGCCTAGCCCATGAGCAGTTCTTC
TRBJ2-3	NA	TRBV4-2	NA	CASSQAWDTQYF	TGTGCCAGCAGCCAAGCTTGGGATACGCAGTATTTT
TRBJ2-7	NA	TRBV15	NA	CATSRDLQVSYEQYF	TGTGCCACCAGCAGGGATCTTCAGGTCTCCTACGAGCAGTACTTC
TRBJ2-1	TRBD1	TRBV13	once	CASSGRTGAISYNEQFF	TGTGCCAGCAGCGGGCGGACAGGGGCGATATCCTACAATGAGCAGTTCTTC
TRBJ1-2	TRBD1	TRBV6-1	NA	CASSDRTGGYTF	TGTGCCAGCAGTGACCGGACAGGCGGCTACACCTTC
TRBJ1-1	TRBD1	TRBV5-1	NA	CASSRDRAQGTEAFF	TGCGCCAGCAGCAGGGACAGGGCCCAAGGCACTGAAGCTTTCTTT
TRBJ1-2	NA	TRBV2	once	CASKADPKYGYTF	TGTGCCAGCAAGGCAGACCCTAAATATGGCTACACCTTC
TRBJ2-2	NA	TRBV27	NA	CASTTFLSARPNTGELFF	TGTGCCAGCACCACCTTTTTATCCGCGAGACCGAACACCGGGGAGCTGTTTTTT
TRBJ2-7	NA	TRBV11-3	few	CASSSRDVTYEQYF	TGTGCCAGCAGCTCCCGGGACGTAACCTACGAGCAGTACTTC
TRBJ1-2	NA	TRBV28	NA	CASSPIRGGGYTF	TGTGCCAGCAGCCCGATCAGGGGAGGTGGCTACACCTTC
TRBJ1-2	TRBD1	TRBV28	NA	CASSAGAGTDYGYTF	TGTGCCAGCAGCGCAGGGGCCGGGACAGACTATGGCTACACCTTC
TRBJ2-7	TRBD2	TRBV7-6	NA	CASSWTSGTYEQYF	TGTGCCAGCAGCTGGACTAGCGGGACCTACGAGCAGTACTTC